This T cell receptor (beta chain) was captured by sequencing in a study of blood T cell repertoires in COVID-19. Study-wide context: Samples representing acute and convalescent COVID-19 were sourced from the United States, Italy and Spain.

Here immunoSEQ multiplex PCR was the method, and the copy in TCRdb shows in-frame clones only, minus some. The sample includes around 190,000 clones, 80% to 90% of them seen just once. In germline, CDR1 is KGHSH, CDR2 LQKENI. The ends were cut back, 5 bases at V and 0 bases at J, with 14 bases in the middle. The CDR3 extends over 17 amino acids. Material for sequencing was peripheral blood. The chain has TRBV18 and TRBJ2-6; TRBD1 might be the D (5 bases). The source of this sequence is a human donor in a cohort sampled during active COVID-19. CDR3 nucleotides: TGTGCCAGCTCAAATGTGATAGGGGTCTCTGGGGCCAACGTCCTGACTTTC. Amino acids: CASSNVIGVSGANVLTF.